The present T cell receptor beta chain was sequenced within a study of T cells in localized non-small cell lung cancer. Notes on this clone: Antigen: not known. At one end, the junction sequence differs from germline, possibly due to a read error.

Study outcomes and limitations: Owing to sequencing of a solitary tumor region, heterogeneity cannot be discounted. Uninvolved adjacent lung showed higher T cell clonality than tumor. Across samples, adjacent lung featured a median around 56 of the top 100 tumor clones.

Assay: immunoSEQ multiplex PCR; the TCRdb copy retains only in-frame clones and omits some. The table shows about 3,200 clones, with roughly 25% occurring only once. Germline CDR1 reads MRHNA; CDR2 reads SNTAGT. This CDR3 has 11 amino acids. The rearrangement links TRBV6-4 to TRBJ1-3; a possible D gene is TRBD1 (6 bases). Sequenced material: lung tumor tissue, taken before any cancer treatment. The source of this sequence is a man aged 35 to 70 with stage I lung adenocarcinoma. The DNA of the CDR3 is TGTGCCATCAGTGAGCTGGACAGCATATATTTT. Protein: CAISELDSIYF.